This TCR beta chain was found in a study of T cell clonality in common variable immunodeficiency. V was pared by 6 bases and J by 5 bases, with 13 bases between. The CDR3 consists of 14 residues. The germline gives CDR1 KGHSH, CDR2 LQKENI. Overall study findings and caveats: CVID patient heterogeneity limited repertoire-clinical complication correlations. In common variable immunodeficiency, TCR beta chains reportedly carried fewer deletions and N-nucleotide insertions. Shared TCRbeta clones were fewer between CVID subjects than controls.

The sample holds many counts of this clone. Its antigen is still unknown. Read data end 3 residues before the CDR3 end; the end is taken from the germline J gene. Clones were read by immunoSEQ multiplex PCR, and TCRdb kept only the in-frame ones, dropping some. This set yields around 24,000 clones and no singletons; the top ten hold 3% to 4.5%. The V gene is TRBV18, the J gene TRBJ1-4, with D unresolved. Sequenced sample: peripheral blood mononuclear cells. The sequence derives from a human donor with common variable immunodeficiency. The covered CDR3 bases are TGTGCCAGCTCGGCACGCATTCCGAATGAAAAA. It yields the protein CASSARIPNEK. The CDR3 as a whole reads CASSARIPNEKLFF.